The present entry profiles one T cell receptor beta chain with its context. Data came from immunoSEQ multiplex PCR; TCRdb stores just in-frame clones and leaves some out. Among 550,000 to 800,000 clones listed, over 75% were seen once. This specimen comes from a study of shared T cell receptors in the human thymus. Germline loops: CDR1 SGHVS, CDR2 FQNEAQ. The germline V and J ends were trimmed by 4 bases and 1 base, with 10 bases remaining between them. This CDR3 has 14 residues. The sample was also reused in another study, on human thymus T cells.

The sequence derives from a girl under three years old with a congenital heart defect. The chain recombines TRBV7-8 with TRBJ1-1; D is undetermined. Sequencing was performed on thymocytes. DNA for the CDR3: TGTGCCAGCAGCTATAGACACACGAACACTGAAGCTTTCTTT. It encodes CASSYRHTNTEAFF.